Listed below are T cell receptor beta chains from one sample, sequenced in a study of cytomegalovirus exposure and HLA in healthy donors. Using immunoSEQ multiplex PCR, the repertoire was profiled, and TCRdb retains in-frame clones only, with some absent. Here the sample spans approximately 170,000 clones, more than 80% being singletons. Source material: PBMCs. The source of these receptors is a male donor in good health and CMV-seronegative. The CDR3 runs from the conserved cysteine through the conserved F or W. The order of the fields is V gene, D gene, J gene, clone size, CDR3 protein, CDR3 DNA. D genes are given only for firm matches. Clone size is stated in some rows and not others, as once, few, many or a class when expanded.

>TRBV4-2|-|TRBJ1-5|-
CASSQEQGNQPQHF
TGTGCCAGCAGCCAAGAACAGGGCAATCAGCCCCAGCATTTT
>TRBV19|TRBD2|TRBJ2-7|-
CASSIQAGVNYEQYF
TGTGCCAGTAGTATCCAAGCGGGAGTGAACTACGAGCAGTACTTC
>TRBV19|TRBD1|TRBJ1-1|-
CASSLTGQGWRANTEAFF
TGTGCCAGTAGTCTCACCGGACAGGGTTGGAGGGCGAACACTGAAGCTTTCTTT
>TRBV7-3|TRBD1|TRBJ2-5|once
CASSLSADRVETQYF
TGTGCCAGCAGCTTATCAGCCGACAGGGTCGAGACCCAGTACTTC
>TRBV21-1|-|TRBJ2-1|-
CASSKGAAGGPDEQFF
TGTGCCAGCAGCAAAGGGGCAGCGGGGGGGCCCGATGAGCAGTTCTTC
>TRBV5-1|-|TRBJ2-1|-
CASSLGASANEQFF
TGCGCCAGCAGCTTGGGGGCTAGCGCGAATGAGCAGTTCTTC
>TRBV27|TRBD1|TRBJ2-6|-
CASRTDRGTAGANVLTF
TGTGCCAGCAGGACAGACAGGGGAACGGCTGGGGCCAACGTCCTGACTTTC
>TRBV14|-|TRBJ1-1|few
CASSPEWNTEAFF
TGTGCCAGCAGCCCGGAGTGGAACACTGAAGCTTTCTTT
>TRBV6-5|-|TRBJ1-6|few
CASRGAAYNSPLHF
TGTGCCAGCAGGGGGGCCGCCTATAATTCACCCCTCCACTTT
>TRBV6-6|-|TRBJ2-5|-
CASSYELSDQETQYF
TGTGCCAGCAGTTACGAGCTTTCCGACCAAGAGACCCAGTACTTC
>TRBV2|TRBD1|TRBJ1-3|once
CASERDSGHSGNTIYF
TGTGCCAGCGAAAGGGACAGCGGACACTCTGGAAACACCATATATTTT
>TRBV19|-|TRBJ1-2|once
CASSPPGGSNYGYTF
TGTGCCAGTAGCCCCCCCGGGGGATCTAACTATGGCTACACCTTC
>TRBV6-5|-|TRBJ2-7|-
CASSYGVVLPYEQYF
TGTGCCAGCAGTTACGGAGTGGTGTTGCCCTACGAGCAGTACTTC
>TRBV25-1|-|TRBJ1-5|few
CASSEDGGWQPQHF
TGTGCCAGCAGTGAAGACGGGGGATGGCAGCCCCAGCATTTT
>TRBV7-2|TRBD1|TRBJ2-7|-
CASSHLTGCSEQYF
TGTGCCAGCAGCCACTTGACAGGGTGCAGCGAGCAGTACTTC
>TRBV19|TRBD1|TRBJ2-2|-
CASSAPGTAYTGELFF
TGTGCCAGTAGTGCCCCCGGGACAGCTTACACCGGGGAGCTGTTTTTT
>TRBV4-1|-|TRBJ1-4|few
CASSQVLVEKLFF
TGCGCCAGCAGCCAAGTCCTCGTAGAAAAACTGTTTTTT
>TRBV10-3|TRBD1|TRBJ2-1|-
CAISGQGVYYEQFF
TGTGCCATCAGTGGACAGGGGGTTTATTATGAGCAGTTCTTC
>TRBV19|TRBD1|TRBJ2-7|-
CASSRQGTYEQYF
TGTGCCAGTAGCAGACAGGGGACCTACGAGCAGTACTTC
>TRBV7-2|-|TRBJ1-5|-
CASSLARENQPQHF
TGTGCCAGCAGCTTAGCGCGAGAGAATCAGCCCCAGCATTTT
>TRBV5-5|-|TRBJ2-1|-
CASSLYPGPYNEQFF
TGTGCCAGCAGCTTGTACCCAGGCCCCTACAATGAGCAGTTCTTC